This T cell receptor beta chain was found in a study of blood T cells in healthy people across ages. Turning to this clonotype: Since a much larger clone is just one base distant, this may be a read error.

The CDR3 extends over 16 amino acids. The V gene's germline CDR1 is MNHEY and CDR2 SVGEGT. V was cut by 6 bases and J by 1 base, with 17 bases left in between. Combining a sample-barcoded 5' primer with a J-beta primer mix, a second PCR ran for roughly 7 to 11 cycles. Per-sample output comprised a minimum of 3 million paired-end reads containing CDR3. TCRdb fed the 5' RACE reads into MiXCR, producing one record per CDR3 protein. The data show hundreds of thousands of distinct CDR3 sequences, 29% seen once. Drawn from each donor were 7.5 to 10 milliliters of peripheral blood. The clonotype was recovered from a woman of 80 years or more in good health. Sequencing used blood. V usage is TRBV6-2 or TRBV6-3 and J usage is TRBJ2-3, with a tentative D call TRBD1 (5 bases). The CDR3 nucleotides read TGTGCCAGCAGGGGGCGGTGCCAGAAGGGCACAGATACGCAGTATTTT. This codes for CASRGRCQKGTDTQYF.